Detailed here is one T cell receptor (beta chain). The data originate from a study of T cell changes during pregnancy in multiple sclerosis. The CDR3 totals 12 residues. The germline V gene encodes CDR1 MRHNA and CDR2 SNTAGT. V was clipped by 5 bases and J by 11 bases, with 13 bases between them. The protocol was immunoSEQ multiplex PCR, while the TCRdb copy is restricted to in-frame clones and leaves out a portion. Of approximately 80,000 clones detected, around 93% appear once; the ten largest clones hold less than 0.75%. The clonotype was recovered from a female donor in good health, enrolled as a control in a pregnancy study. The sample consisted of peripheral blood, taken in the second trimester of pregnancy. J is TRBJ2-1 and V is TRBV6-4; weak D call: TRBD2 (6 bases). The CDR3 loop reads CASSQYGGKQFF. DNA for the CDR3: TGTGCCAGCAGTCAGTATGGCGGGAAGCAGTTCTTC.